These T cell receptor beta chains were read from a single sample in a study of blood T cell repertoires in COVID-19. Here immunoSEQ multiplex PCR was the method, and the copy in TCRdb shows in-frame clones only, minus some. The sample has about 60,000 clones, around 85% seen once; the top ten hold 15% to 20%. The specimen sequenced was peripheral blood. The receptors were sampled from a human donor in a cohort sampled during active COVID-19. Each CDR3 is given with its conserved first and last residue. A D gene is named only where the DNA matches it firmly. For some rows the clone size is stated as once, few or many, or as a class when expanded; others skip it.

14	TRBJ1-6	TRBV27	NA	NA	TGTGCCAGCAGTTCCGACAGGATTTATTCACCCCTCCACTTT	CASSSDRIYSPLHF
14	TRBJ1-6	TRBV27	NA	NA	TGTGCCAGCAGTCCCTTTTCCCTTAATTCACCCCTCCACTTT	CASSPFSLNSPLHF
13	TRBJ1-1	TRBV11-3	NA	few	TGTGCCAGCAGCTCAACACCGAACACTGAAGCTTTCTTT	CASSSTPNTEAFF
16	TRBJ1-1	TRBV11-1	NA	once	TGTGCCAGCAGCCCCCAGGCAGGGCCGAGGAACACTGAAGCTTTCTTT	CASSPQAGPRNTEAFF
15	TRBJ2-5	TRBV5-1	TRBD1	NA	TGCGCCAGCAGCTTGTGGGGACAGGGCGGTGAGACCCAGTACTTC	CASSLWGQGGETQYF
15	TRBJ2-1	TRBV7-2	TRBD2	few	TGTGCCAGCAGAAGCGGGGGGTTTTCCTACAATGAGCAGTTCTTC	CASRSGGFSYNEQFF
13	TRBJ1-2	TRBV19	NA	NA	TGTGCCAGTAAGACAGATCAGGACTATGGCTACACCTTC	CASKTDQDYGYTF
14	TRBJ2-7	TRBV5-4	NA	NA	TGTGCCAGCAGCTTTGTCAGGGGGGCGAGCGAGCAGTACTTC	CASSFVRGASEQYF
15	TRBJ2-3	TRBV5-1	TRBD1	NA	TGCGCCAGCACAGGACAGGGGCGAGGCACAGATACGCAGTATTTT	CASTGQGRGTDTQYF
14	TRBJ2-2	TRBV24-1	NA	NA	TGTGCCACCAGTGCCCCGGGACTCCCCGGGGAGCTGTTTTTT	CATSAPGLPGELFF
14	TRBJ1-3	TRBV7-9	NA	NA	TGTGCCAGCAGCGCCAGGAGGGGTGGAAACACCATATATTTT	CASSARRGGNTIYF
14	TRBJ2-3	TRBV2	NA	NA	TGTGCCAGCACTCCGGGGTTTAGCACAGATACGCAGTATTTT	CASTPGFSTDTQYF
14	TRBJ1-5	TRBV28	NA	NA	TGTGCCAGCAGTTCGGCACAGAAAGGACAGCCCCAGCATTTT	CASSSAQKGQPQHF
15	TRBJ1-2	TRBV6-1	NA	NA	TGTGCCAGCAGTGAACGGGACACTTACATTTATGGCTACACCTTC	CASSERDTYIYGYTF
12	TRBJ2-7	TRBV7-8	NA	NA	TGTGCCAGCAGCCCAAGAGGAGACGAGCAGTACTTC	CASSPRGDEQYF
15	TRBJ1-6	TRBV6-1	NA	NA	TGTGCCAGCAGTGAACAGGGCATTGGAAGTTCACCCCTCCACTTT	CASSEQGIGSSPLHF
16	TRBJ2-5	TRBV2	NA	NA	TGTGCCAGCAGGTGGGGGGGGCCTAGATCCCAAGAGACCCAGTACTTC	CASRWGGPRSQETQYF
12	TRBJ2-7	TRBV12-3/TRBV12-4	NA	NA	TGTGCCAGCAGCGGGGACAACTACGAGCAGTACTTC	CASSGDNYEQYF
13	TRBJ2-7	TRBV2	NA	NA	TGTGCCAGCACTCCTTGGCTCGACTACGAGCAGTACTTC	CASTPWLDYEQYF
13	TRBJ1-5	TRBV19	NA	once	TGTGCCAGTAGTATGGGGGGAACCCAGCCCCAGCATTTT	CASSMGGTQPQHF
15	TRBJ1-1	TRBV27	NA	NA	TGTGCCAGCAGGTCGGGTGGAAACCCGAACACTGAAGCTTTCTTT	CASRSGGNPNTEAFF
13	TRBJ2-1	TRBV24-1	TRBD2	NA	TGTGCCACCAGTGGGACTAGCGGGAATGAGCAGTTCTTC	CATSGTSGNEQFF
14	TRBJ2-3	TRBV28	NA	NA	TGTGCCAGCAGTTTCGGACTTCTCACAGATACGCAGTATTTT	CASSFGLLTDTQYF
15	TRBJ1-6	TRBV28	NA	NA	TGTGCCAGCAGTTTATTAACGGCCCGGGGTTCACCCCTCCACTTT	CASSLLTARGSPLHF
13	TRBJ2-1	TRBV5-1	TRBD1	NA	TGCGCCAGCAGCTTCGGGACAGGTAATGAGCAGTTCTTC	CASSFGTGNEQFF
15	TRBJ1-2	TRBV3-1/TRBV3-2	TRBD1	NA	TGTGCCAGCAGCCATGGGCAGGGGGGACCGGGAGGCTACACCTTC	CASSHGQGGPGGYTF
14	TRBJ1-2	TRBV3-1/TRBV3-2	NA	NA	TGTGCCAGCAGCCAAACAGGCCCTTTCTATGGCTACACCTTC	CASSQTGPFYGYTF
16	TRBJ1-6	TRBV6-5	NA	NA	TGTGCCAGCAGTTACAATTTGTATGGGCTTGATTCACCCCTCCACTTT	CASSYNLYGLDSPLHF
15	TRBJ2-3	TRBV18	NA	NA	TGTGCCAGCTCACCGCCCGAGATTAGCACAGATACGCAGTATTTT	CASSPPEISTDTQYF
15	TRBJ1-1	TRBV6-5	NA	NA	TGTGCCAGCAGCCGCGCCGAGGGCGGTAACACTGAAGCTTTCTTT	CASSRAEGGNTEAFF
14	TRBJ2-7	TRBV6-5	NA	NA	TGTGCCAGCAAACGAGAGGGTAGCCGGGGCGAGCAGTACTTC	CASKREGSRGEQYF
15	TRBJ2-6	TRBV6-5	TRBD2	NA	TGTGCCAGCAAGGGCGGGGGCTCTGGGGCCAACGTCCTGACTTTC	CASKGGGSGANVLTF
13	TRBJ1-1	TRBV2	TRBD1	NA	TGTGCCAGCAGTAAACAGGGGGGCGCTGAAGCTTTCTTT	CASSKQGGAEAFF